The 11 T cell receptor beta chains presented below share a single source sample, sequenced in a study of cytomegalovirus exposure and HLA in healthy donors. With 60 Vbeta and 13 Jbeta primers, the PCR was carried out. The method was immunoSEQ multiplex PCR; TCRdb's version includes in-frame clones alone and lacks a portion of them. The table lists about 120,000 clones, around 80% of them singletons, with about 0.25% in the top ten. Sequences were obtained from PBMCs. All receptors derive from a man aged 45-65 years in good health and CMV-seronegative.

The rearrangement joins TRBV27 to TRBJ1-2; 8 bases align to TRBD1. CDR3 length equals 17 residues. Germline CDR1 reads MNHEY; CDR2 reads SMNVEV (reference sequence). After removal of 0 bases from V and 2 bases from J, the junction contained 8 bases not matched to a gene. Written as DNA, the CDR3 is TGTGCCAGCAGTTTATCCCCCCGGACAGGGCTAAACTATGGCTACACCTTC. Its protein is CASSLSPRTGLNYGYTF.

This clone has just one count. The rearrangement links TRBV6-1 to TRBJ2-7, with 8 bases lining up with TRBD2. CDR3 length equals 11 residues. The germline CDR1 and CDR2 sequences are MNHNS and SASEGT. J lost 4 bases, V lost 9 bases, and 2 bases had no gene match. The CDR3: CASKRGYEQYF. Here the CDR3 DNA reads TGTGCCAGTAAGCGGGGGTACGAGCAGTACTTC.

The chain uses TRBV11-2 and TRBJ1-2; 9 bases match TRBD1. Germline CDR1 is SGHAT and CDR2 is FQNNGV. The CDR3 runs to 15 residues. Trimming removed 3 bases from V and 2 bases from J; junction bases left unmatched: 4. The CDR3 here is CASSFGTGPNYGYTF. The CDR3 DNA reads as TGTGCCAGCAGCTTCGGGACAGGGCCCAACTATGGCTACACCTTC. Complete variable domain (other parts from reference TRBV11-2 and TRBJ1-2): EAGVAQSPRYKIIEKRQSVAFWCNPISGHATLYWYQQILGQGPKLLIQFQNNGVVDDSQLPKDRFSAERLKGVDSTLKIQPAKLEDSAVYLCASSFGTGPNYGYTFGSGTRLTVV.

The CDR3 bases are TGTGCCAGCAGCGTCAACGCCGGTGAGCCCCAGCATTTT. This encodes CASSVNAGEPQHF. The V and J genes are TRBV9 and TRBJ1-5; D ambiguous. V was pared by 2 bases and J by 8 bases, with 11 bases between. This CDR3 has 13 residues. Germline values: CDR1 SGDLS, CDR2 YYNGEE. The full variable domain, completed using reference TRBV9 and TRBJ1-5, is DSGVTQTPKHLITATGQRVTLRCSPRSGDLSVYWYQQSLDQGLQFLIQYYNGEERAKGNILERFSAQQFPDLHSELNLSSLELGDSALYFCASSVNAGEPQHFGDGTRLSIL.

CDR3 DNA: TGTGCCAGCAGCGTAGAGGAGGCATGGGGAAACACCATATATTTT. This codes for CASSVEEAWGNTIYF. The rearrangement links TRBV9 to TRBJ1-3; no reliable D call. The CDR3 totals 15 residues. Germline V gene sequence: CDR1 SGDLS, CDR2 YYNGEE. Trimming removed 0 bases from V and 4 bases from J, with 11 bases in between.

V usage is TRBV5-8 and J usage is TRBJ2-5, with 9 bases matching TRBD1. V gave up 9 bases and J gave up 3 bases; unmatched junction bases: 12. Germline V lookup: CDR1 SGHTS, CDR2 YDEGEE. The CDR3 loop spans 15 amino acids. The CDR3 is CATTSGTGTEETQYF. The CDR3 DNA reads as TGTGCCACCACGTCCGGGACAGGGACCGAAGAGACCCAGTACTTC.

The rearrangement joins TRBV5-6 to TRBJ1-5; D gene unclear. CDR1 is SGHDT and CDR2 is YYEEEE in the germline V gene. CDR3 length: 16 residues. V shed 6 bases and J shed 0 bases, with 16 bases lying between them. The CDR3 DNA reads as TGTGCCAGCATCATTGGGAGGTTATATAGCAATCAGCCCCAGCATTTT. Its protein is CASIIGRLYSNQPQHF.

The chain uses TRBV18 and TRBJ1-1, with D possibly TRBD1 on 5 matching bases. Trimming pared 2 bases from V and 2 bases from J, leaving 12 bases between. Germline CDR1 and CDR2: KGHSH and LQKENI. The CDR3 contains 15 residues. Here the CDR3 DNA reads TGTGCCAGCTCACCATCGACAGCCCACAACACTGAAGCTTTCTTT. Its protein product is CASSPSTAHNTEAFF.

CDR3 nucleotide sequence: TGTGCCAGCAGCTTGAGAGGACAGCTCTCCTACAATGAGCAGTTCTTC. It codes for CASSLRGQLSYNEQFF. The rearrangement links TRBV5-6 to TRBJ2-1, with TRBD1 as a possible D gene (6 bases). This CDR3 has 16 residues. Deletions cut 1 base from V and 0 bases from J, with 11 bases between. Per germline, CDR1 SGHDT and CDR2 YYEEEE.

The J gene is TRBJ1-3, the V gene TRBV11-2; D ambiguous. In germline, CDR1 is SGHAT, CDR2 FQNNGV. CDR3 length: 15 residues. Trimming removed 1 base from V and 8 bases from J, with 15 bases in between. CDR3 protein: CASSLGGRTRDTIYF. The CDR3, as DNA: TGTGCCAGCAGCTTAGGCGGCAGAACCCGGGACACCATATATTTT.

The chain employs TRBV15 and TRBJ1-5; TRBD1 might be the D (6 bases). This CDR3 contains 17 residues. Germline CDR1 LNHNV, CDR2 YYDKDF (reference sequence). Trimming removed 0 bases at V and 2 bases at J, with 14 bases between. In nucleotides, the CDR3 is TGTGCCACCAGCAGAGACTTCGGGGGGCTGGGCAATCAGCCCCAGCATTTT. The encoded protein is CATSRDFGGLGNQPQHF.